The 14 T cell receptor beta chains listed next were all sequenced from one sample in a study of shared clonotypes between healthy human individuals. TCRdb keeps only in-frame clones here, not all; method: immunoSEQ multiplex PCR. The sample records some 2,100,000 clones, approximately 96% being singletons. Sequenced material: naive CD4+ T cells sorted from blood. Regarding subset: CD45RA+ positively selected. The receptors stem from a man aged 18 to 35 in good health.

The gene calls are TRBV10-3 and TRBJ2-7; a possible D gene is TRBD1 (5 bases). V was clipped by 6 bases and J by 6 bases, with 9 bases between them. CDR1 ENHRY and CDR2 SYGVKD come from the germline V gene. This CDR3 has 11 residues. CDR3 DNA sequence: TGTGCCATCAGCTCTCAGGGCGAGCAGTACTTC. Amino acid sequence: CAISSQGEQYF.

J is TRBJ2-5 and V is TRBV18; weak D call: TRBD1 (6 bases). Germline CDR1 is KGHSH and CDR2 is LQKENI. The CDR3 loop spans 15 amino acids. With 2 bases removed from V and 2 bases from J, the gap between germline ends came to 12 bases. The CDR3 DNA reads TGTGCCAGCTCACCAGGGGGCAAGAGACAAGAGACCCAGTACTTC. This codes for CASSPGGKRQETQYF.

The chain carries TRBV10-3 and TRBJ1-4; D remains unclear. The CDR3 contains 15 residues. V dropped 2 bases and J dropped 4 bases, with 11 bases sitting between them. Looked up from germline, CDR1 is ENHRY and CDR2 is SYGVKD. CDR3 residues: CAISETGMVNEKLFF. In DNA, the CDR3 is TGTGCCATCAGTGAGACGGGGATGGTTAATGAAAAACTGTTTTTT.

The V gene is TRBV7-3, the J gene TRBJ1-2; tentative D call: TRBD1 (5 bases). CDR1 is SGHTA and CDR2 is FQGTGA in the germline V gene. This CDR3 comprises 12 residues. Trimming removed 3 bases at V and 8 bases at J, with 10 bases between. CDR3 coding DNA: TGTGCCAGCAGCTTTATGCAGGGCGGCTACACCTTC. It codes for CASSFMQGGYTF.

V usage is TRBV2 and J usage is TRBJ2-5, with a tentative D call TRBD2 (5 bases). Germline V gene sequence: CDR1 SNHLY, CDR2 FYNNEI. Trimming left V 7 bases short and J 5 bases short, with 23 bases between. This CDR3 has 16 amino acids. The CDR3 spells CASKLGLALRGETQYF. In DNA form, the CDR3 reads TGTGCCAGCAAATTGGGCCTGGCATTAAGAGGGGAGACCCAGTACTTC.

This chain's CDR3 is CASSLAGSGTEAFF. The CDR3 DNA reads as TGTGCCAGCAGCTTAGCGGGTTCGGGTACTGAAGCTTTCTTT. This rearrangement joins TRBV7-9 to TRBJ1-1; D unresolved. The CDR3 has 14 amino acids. From germline, CDR1 is SEHNR and CDR2 FQNEAQ (reference sequence). The V gene lost 0 bases and the J gene lost 5 bases, with 10 bases spanning the gap.

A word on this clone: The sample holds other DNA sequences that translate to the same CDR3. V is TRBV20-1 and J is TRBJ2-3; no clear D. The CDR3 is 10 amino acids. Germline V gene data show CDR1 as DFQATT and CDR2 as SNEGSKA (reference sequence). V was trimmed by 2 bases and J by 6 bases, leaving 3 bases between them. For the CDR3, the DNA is TGCAGTGCTAGAACTGATACGCAGTATTTT. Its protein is CSARTDTQYF.

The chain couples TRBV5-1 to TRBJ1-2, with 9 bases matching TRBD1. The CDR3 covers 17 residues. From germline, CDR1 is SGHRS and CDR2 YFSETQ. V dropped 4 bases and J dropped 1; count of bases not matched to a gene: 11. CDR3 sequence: CASSGTGQGRLNYGYTF. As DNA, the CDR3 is TGCGCCAGCAGCGGGACGGGACAGGGCCGCCTTAACTATGGCTACACCTTC.

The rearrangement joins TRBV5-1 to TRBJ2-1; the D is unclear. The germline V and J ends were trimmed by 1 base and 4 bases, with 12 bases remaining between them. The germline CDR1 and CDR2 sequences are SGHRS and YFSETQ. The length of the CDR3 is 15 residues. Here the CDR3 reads CASSLNGGGYNEQFF. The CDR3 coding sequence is TGCGCCAGCAGCTTGAATGGCGGTGGTTACAATGAGCAGTTCTTC.

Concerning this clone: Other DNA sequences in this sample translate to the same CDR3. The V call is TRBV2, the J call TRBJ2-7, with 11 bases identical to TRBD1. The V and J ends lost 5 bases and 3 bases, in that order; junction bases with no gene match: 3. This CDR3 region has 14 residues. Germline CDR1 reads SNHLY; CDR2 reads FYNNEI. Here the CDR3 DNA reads TGTGCCAGCAGTCTAGGGACAGGGGGCTACGAGCAGTACTTC. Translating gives CASSLGTGGYEQYF.

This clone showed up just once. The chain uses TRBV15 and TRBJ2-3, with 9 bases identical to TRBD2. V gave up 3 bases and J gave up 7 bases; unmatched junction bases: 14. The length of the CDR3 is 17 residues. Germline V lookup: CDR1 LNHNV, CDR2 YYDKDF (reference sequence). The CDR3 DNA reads TGTGCCACCAGCAGGATAGAGAAGGCTAGCGGGGTAAATACGCAGTATTTT. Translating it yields CATSRIEKASGVNTQYF.

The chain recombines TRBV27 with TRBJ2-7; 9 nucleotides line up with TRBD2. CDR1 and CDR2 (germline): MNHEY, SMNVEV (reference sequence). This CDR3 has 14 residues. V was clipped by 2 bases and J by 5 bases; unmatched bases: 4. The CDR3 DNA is TGTGCCAGCAGTTTAATAGCGGGAGCACACGAGCAGTACTTC. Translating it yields CASSLIAGAHEQYF.

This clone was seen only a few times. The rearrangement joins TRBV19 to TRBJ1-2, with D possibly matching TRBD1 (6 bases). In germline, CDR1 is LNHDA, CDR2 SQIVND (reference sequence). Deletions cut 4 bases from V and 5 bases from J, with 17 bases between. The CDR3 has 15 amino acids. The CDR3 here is CASSRNTQGEYGYTF. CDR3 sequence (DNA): TGTGCCAGTAGTAGAAATACACAGGGAGAGTATGGCTACACCTTC.

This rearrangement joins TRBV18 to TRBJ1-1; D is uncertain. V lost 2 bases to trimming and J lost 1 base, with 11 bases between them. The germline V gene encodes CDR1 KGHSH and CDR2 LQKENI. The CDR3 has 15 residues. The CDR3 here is CASSPGGIPNTEAFF. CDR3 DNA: TGTGCCAGCTCACCAGGCGGTATACCGAACACTGAAGCTTTCTTT.